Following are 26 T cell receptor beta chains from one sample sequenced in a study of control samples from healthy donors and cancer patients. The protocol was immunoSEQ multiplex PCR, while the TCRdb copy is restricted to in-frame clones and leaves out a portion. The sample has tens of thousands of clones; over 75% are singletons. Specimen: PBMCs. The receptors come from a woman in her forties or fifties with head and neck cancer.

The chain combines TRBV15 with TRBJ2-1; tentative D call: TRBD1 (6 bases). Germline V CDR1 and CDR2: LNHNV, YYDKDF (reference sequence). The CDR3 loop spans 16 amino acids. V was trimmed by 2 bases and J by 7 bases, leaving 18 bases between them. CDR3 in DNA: TGTGCCACCAGCAGAAACAGGGTTTCTTCGGGGAATGAGCAGTTCTTC. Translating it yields CATSRNRVSSGNEQFF.

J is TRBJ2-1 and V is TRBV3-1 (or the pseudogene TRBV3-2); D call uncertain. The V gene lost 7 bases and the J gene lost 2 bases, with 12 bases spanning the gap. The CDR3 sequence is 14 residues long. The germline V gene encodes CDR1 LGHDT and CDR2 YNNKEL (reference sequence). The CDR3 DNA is TGTGCCAGCATGAGGTCGTTGGCCTACAATGAGCAGTTCTTC. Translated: CASMRSLAYNEQFF.

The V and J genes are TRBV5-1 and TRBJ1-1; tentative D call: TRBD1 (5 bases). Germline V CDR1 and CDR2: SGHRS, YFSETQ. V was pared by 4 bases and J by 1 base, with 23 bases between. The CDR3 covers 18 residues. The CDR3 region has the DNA TGCGCCAGCAGCGGGCTTTCAGGTCTGGGGCGGGGGAACACTGAAGCTTTCTTT. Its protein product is CASSGLSGLGRGNTEAFF.

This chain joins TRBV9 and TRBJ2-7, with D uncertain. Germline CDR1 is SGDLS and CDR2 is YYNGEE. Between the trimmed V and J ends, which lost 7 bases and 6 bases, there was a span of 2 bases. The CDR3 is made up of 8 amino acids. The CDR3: CASREQYF. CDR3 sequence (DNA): TGTGCCAGCCGCGAGCAGTACTTC.

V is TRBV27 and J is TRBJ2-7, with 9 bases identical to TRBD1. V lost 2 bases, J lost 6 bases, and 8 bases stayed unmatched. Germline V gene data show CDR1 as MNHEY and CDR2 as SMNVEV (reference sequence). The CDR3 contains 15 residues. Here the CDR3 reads CASSLRGTGTREQYF. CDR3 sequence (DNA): TGTGCCAGCAGTTTAAGGGGGACAGGGACGCGCGAGCAGTACTTC.

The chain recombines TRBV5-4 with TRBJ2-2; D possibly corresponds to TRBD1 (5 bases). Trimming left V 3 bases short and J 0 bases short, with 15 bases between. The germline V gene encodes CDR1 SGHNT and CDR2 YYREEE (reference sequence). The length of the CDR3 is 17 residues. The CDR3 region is CASSSPKGLSNTGELFF. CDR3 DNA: TGTGCCAGCAGCTCCCCCAAGGGGCTATCGAACACCGGGGAGCTGTTTTTT.

The CDR3 sequence: CATSRDFSGNTEAFF. Written as DNA, the CDR3 is TGTGCCACCAGCAGAGATTTTTCAGGGAACACTGAAGCTTTCTTT. This chain connects TRBV15 to TRBJ1-1; no clear D. The CDR3 loop spans 15 amino acids. The germline V and J ends were trimmed by 0 bases and 1 base, with 9 bases remaining between them. Per the germline V gene, CDR1 is LNHNV and CDR2 is YYDKDF (reference sequence).

CDR3 amino acids: CSARGEREQFF. CDR3 in DNA: TGCAGTGCTAGAGGAGAACGGGAGCAGTTCTTC. The chain has TRBV20-1 and TRBJ2-1, with D unresolved. Deletions cut 1 base from V and 10 bases from J, with 8 bases between. This CDR3 is built from 11 residues. Germline V gives CDR1 DFQATT, CDR2 SNEGSKA (reference sequence).

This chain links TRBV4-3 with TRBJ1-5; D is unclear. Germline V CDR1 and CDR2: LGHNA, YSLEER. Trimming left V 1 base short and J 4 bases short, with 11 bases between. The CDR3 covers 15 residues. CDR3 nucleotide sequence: TGCGCCAGCAGCCAAGGATTCGGTGGGAATCAGCCCCAGCATTTT. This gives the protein CASSQGFGGNQPQHF.

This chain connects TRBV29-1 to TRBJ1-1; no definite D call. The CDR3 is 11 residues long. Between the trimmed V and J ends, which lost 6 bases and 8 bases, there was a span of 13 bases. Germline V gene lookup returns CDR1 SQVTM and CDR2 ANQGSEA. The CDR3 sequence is CSVPLEAEAFF. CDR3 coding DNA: TGCAGCGTCCCTCTGGAGGCCGAAGCTTTCTTT.

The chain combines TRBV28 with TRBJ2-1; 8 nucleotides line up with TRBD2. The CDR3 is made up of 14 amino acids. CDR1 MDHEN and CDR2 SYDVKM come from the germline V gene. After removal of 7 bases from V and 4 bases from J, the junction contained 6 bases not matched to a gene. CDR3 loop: CASTGGGKYNEQFF. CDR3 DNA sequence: TGTGCCAGCACGGGCGGGGGGAAATACAATGAGCAGTTCTTC. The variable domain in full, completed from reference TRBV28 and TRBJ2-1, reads DVKVTQSSRYLVKRTGEKVFLECVQDMDHENMFWYRQDPGLGLRLIYFSYDVKMKEKGDIPEGYSVSREKKERFSLILESASTNQTSMYLCASTGGGKYNEQFFGPGTRLTVL.

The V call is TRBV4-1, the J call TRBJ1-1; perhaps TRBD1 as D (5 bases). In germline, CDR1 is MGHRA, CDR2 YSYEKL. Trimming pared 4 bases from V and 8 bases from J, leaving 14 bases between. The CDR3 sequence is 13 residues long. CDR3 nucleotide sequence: TGCGCCAGCAGCCCCTCGGGGCCCGTCGAAGCTTTCTTT. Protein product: CASSPSGPVEAFF.

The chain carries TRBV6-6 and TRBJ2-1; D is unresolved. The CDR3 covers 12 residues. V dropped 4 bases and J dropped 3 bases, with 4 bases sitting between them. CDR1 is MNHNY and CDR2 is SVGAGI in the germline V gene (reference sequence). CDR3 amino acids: CASSSLYNEQFF. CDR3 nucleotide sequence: TGTGCCAGCAGTTCCCTCTACAATGAGCAGTTCTTC.

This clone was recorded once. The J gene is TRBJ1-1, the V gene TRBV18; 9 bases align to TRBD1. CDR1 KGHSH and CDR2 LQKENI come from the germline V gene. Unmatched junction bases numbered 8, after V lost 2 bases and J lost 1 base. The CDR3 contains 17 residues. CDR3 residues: CASSPRRQGGGNTEAFF. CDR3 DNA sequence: TGTGCCAGCTCACCAAGGAGACAGGGGGGTGGGAACACTGAAGCTTTCTTT.

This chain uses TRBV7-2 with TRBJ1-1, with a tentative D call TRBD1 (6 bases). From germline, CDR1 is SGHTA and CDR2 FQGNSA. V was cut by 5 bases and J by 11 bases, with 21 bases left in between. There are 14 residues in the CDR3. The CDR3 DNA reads TGTGCCAGCAGCCCTGAAGGGAGGGAGGGGGTGGCTTTCTTT. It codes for CASSPEGREGVAFF.

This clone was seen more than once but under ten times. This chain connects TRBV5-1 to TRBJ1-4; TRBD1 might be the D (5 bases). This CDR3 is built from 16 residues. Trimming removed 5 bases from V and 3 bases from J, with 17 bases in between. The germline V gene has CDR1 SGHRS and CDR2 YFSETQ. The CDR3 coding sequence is TGCGCCAGCAGTCTAGGCGGGACTGCCCCTAATGAAAAACTGTTTTTT. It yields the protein CASSLGGTAPNEKLFF.

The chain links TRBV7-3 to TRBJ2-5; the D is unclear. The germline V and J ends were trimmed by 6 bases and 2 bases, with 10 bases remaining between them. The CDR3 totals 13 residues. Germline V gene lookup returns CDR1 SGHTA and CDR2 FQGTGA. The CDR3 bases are TGTGCCAGCAGTCAACTACCACAAGAGACCCAGTACTTC. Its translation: CASSQLPQETQYF.

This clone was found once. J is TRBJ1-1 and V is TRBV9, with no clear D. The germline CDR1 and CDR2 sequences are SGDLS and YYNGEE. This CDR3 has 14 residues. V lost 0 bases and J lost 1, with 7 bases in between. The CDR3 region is CASSVGQGNTEAFF. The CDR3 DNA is TGTGCCAGCAGCGTAGGTCAAGGGAACACTGAAGCTTTCTTT.

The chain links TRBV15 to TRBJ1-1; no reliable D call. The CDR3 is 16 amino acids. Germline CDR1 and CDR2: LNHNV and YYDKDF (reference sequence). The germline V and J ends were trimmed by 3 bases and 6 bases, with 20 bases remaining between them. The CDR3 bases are TGTGCCACCAGCAGCCCCCGGGCCAACGTGGTAGCTGAAGCTTTCTTT. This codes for CATSSPRANVVAEAFF.

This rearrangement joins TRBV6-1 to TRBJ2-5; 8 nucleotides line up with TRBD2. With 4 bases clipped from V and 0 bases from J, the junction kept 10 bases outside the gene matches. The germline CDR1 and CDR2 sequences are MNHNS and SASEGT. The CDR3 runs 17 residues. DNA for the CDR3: TGTGCCAGCAGTGTGTTTGGCGGGGGGCGAAACCAAGAGACCCAGTACTTC. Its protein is CASSVFGGGRNQETQYF.

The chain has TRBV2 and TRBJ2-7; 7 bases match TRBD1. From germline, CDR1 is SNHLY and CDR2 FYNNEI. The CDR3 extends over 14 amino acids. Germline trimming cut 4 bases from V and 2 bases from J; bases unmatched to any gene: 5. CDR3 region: CASSAPGQTYEQYF. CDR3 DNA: TGTGCCAGCAGTGCCCCGGGACAGACCTACGAGCAGTACTTC.

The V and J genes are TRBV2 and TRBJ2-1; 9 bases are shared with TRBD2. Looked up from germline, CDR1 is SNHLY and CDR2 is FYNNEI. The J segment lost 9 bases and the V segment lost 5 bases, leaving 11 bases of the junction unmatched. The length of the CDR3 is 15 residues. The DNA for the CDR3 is TGTGCCAGCAGTCCCTGGGCGGGGGGGCCTTCTGAGCAGTTCTTC. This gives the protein CASSPWAGGPSEQFF.

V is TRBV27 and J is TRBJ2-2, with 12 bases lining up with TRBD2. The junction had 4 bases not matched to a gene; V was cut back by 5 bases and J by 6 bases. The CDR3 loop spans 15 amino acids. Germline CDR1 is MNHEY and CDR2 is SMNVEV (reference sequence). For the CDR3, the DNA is TGTGCCAGCAGTCTCCTAGCGGGGGGGGCCGGGGAGCTGTTTTTT. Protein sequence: CASSLLAGGAGELFF.

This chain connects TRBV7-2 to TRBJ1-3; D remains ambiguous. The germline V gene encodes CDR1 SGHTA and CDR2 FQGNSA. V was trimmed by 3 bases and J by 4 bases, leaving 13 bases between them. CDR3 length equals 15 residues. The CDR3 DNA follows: TGTGCCAGCAGCTTGGCTATCATAGGAGGAAACACCATATATTTT. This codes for CASSLAIIGGNTIYF.

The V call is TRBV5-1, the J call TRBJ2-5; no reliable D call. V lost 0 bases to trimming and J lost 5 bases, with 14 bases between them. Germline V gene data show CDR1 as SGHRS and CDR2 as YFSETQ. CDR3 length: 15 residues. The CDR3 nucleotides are TGCGCCAGCAGCTTGGGGCGACAACGACGGGAGACCCAGTACTTC. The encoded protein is CASSLGRQRRETQYF. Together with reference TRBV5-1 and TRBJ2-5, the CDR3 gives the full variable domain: KAGVTQTPRYLIKTRGQQVTLSCSPISGHRSVSWYQQTPGQGLQFLFEYFSETQRNKGNFPGRFSGRQFSNSRSEMNVSTLELGDSALYLCASSLGRQRRETQYFGPGTRLLVL.

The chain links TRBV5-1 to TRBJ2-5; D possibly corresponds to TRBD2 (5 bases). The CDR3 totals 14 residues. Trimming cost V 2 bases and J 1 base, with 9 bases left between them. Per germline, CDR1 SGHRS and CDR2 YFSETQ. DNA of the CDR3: TGCGCCAGCAGCTTAGAGGGCTCCCAAGAGACCCAGTACTTC. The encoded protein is CASSLEGSQETQYF.